This T cell receptor beta chain was recovered during a study of T cell changes during pregnancy in multiple sclerosis. This CDR3 spans 15 amino acids. The germline V gene has CDR1 SGHNT and CDR2 YYREEE (reference sequence). V lost 4 bases and J lost 2, with 12 bases in between. TCRdb keeps only in-frame clones here, not all; method: immunoSEQ multiplex PCR. The sample holds 45,000 or so clones, 80% to 95% seen once. This material consisted of CD8+ T cells from peripheral blood mononuclear cells, taken after pregnancy. The receptor's source is a female donor with multiple sclerosis, enrolled in a pregnancy study. The V and J genes are TRBV5-4 and TRBJ2-2; possibly TRBD1 for D (6 bases). CDR3 coding DNA: TGTGCCAGCAGCCTGCAGGGGCCCAACACCGGGGAGCTGTTTTTT. Encoded protein: CASSLQGPNTGELFF.